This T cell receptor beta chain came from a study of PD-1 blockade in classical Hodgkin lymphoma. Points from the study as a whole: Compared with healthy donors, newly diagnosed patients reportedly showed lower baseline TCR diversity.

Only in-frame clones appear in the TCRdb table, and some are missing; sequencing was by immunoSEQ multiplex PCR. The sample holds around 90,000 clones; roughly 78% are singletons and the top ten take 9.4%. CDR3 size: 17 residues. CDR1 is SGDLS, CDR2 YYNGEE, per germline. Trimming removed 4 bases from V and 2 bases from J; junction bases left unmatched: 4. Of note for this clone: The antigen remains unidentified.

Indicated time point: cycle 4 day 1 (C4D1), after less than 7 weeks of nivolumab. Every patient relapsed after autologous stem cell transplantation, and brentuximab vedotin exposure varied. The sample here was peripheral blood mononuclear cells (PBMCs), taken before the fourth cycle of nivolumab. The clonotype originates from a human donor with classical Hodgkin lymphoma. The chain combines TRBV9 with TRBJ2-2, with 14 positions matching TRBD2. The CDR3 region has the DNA TGTGCCAGCAGCTCGGGACTAGCGGGGGCCAACACCGGGGAGCTGTTTTTT. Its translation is CASSSGLAGANTGELFF.